The T cell receptor beta chain under discussion was sequenced for a study of human T cells and chemical hapten exposure. The V end was cut by 4 bases, the J end by 3 bases, with 7 bases between. CDR3 length: 13 amino acids. This clonotype appeared many times. The time point: pre-sensitization, week 0. Treatment described: therapeutic diphenylcyclopropenone sensitization with weekly scalp DPC. Suited to DPC and affected by alopecia, the donors ranged from 18 to 70 years old. TCRdb passed the RACE reads through MiXCR, listing each CDR3 protein once. The sample lists more than 75,000 distinct CDR3 sequences, 9.6% occurring once.

The source of this sequence is a woman between 35 and 50 years old with alopecia areata. Some clones in this sample may be carry-over from other donors' samples. The rearrangement links TRBV12-3 or TRBV12-4 to TRBJ1-5; no clear D. The sequencing used whole blood, collected in connection with sensitization to the hapten diphenylcyclopropenone (DPC). CDR3 residues: CASSSGHNQPQHF. The CDR3 bases are TGTGCCAGCAGTTCCGGCCACAATCAGCCCCAGCATTTT.